This TCR beta chain is drawn from a study of CD8 T cells in Susac syndrome. The multiple sclerosis control group comprised treatment-naive patients with stable or active relapsing-remitting disease. Negative isolation was applied to CD8+ and CD4+ T cells, and FACS enrichment was applied to TEMRA cells. CDR3 length equals 14 residues. CDR1 and CDR2 from the germline V gene are LGHNA and YNFKEQ. Trimming removed 3 bases from V and 6 bases from J, with 14 bases in between. After extraction with the RNeasy kit, about 0.5 to 1 ug of the RNA was reverse transcribed using random hexamers. One entry per CDR3 protein results from TCRdb running MiXCR on the immunoSEQ multiplex PCR reads. The data contain about 440,000 distinct CDR3 sequences, more than 70% of them singletons. This clonotype has just a few counts.

The chain links TRBV4-2 to TRBJ1-2; D not certain. The sequencing sample was made of CD8+ T cells from PBMCs. This clonotype was sampled from a human donor with multiple sclerosis. In DNA, the CDR3 is TGTGCCAGCAGCCAGCCAACAGATCCGGATGGCTACACCTTC. Its translation is CASSQPTDPDGYTF.